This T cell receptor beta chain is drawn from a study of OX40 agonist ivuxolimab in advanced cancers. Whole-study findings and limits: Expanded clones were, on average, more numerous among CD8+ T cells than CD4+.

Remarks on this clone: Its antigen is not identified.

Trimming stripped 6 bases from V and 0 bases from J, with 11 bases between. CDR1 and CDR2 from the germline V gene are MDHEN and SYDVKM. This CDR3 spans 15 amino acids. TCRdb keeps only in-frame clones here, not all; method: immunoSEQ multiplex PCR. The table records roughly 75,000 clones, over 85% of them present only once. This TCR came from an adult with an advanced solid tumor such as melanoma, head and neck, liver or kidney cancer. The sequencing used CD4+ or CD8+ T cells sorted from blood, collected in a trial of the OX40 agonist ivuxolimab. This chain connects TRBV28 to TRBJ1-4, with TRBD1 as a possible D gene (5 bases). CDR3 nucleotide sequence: TGTGCCAGCAGGTATCAGGGAGCAACTAATGAAAAACTGTTTTTT. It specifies CASRYQGATNEKLFF.